The 32 T cell receptor beta chains below all came from one sample that was sequenced in a study of radiotherapy plus CTLA-4 blockade in lung cancer. Assay: immunoSEQ multiplex PCR; the TCRdb copy retains only in-frame clones and omits some. The sample shows some 52,000 clones, approximately 79% of them seen only once. Source: peripheral blood, taken from a patient treated with radiotherapy plus ipilimumab. Receptors were obtained from a human donor with non-small cell lung cancer who had a partial response to radiotherapy plus ipilimumab.

V gene TRBV30 combines with J gene TRBJ2-5; 11 positions match TRBD2. The CDR3 runs 14 residues. Trimming cost V 2 bases and J 7 bases; bases outside gene matches: 6. Germline V CDR1 and CDR2: GTSNPN, SVGIG (reference sequence). The CDR3 DNA reads as TGTGCCTGGAGTCCCTTTGGACTAGCGGGGACCCAGTACTTC. Protein product: CAWSPFGLAGTQYF.

The V and J genes are TRBV7-2 and TRBJ2-7, with 7 bases identical to TRBD2. V lost 4 bases, J lost 0 bases, and 3 bases stayed unmatched. Germline CDR1 is SGHTA and CDR2 is FQGNSA. The length of the CDR3 is 14 residues. The CDR3 region has the DNA TGTGCCAGCAGCTCTAGCGGAAGCTCCTACGAGCAGTACTTC. This gives the protein CASSSSGSSYEQYF. The complete variable domain, with remaining parts taken from reference TRBV7-2 and TRBJ2-7, reads GAGVSQSPSNKVTEKGKDVELRCDPISGHTALYWYRQSLGQGLEFLIYFQGNSAPDKSGLPSDRFSAERTGGSVSTLTIQRTQQEDSAVYLCASSSSGSSYEQYFGPGTRLTVT.

V is TRBV7-9 and J is TRBJ1-1; tentative D call: TRBD1 (5 bases). The V end lost 4 bases, the J end lost 1 base, and 10 bases lay between the germline ends. CDR3 size: 14 residues. Germline values: CDR1 SEHNR, CDR2 FQNEAQ (reference sequence). CDR3 amino acids: CASSSVGENTEAFF. In nucleotides, the CDR3 is TGTGCCAGCAGCTCTGTAGGGGAGAACACTGAAGCTTTCTTT.

By sample share, this clone is medium-sized. The chain couples TRBV4-3 to TRBJ1-4; the match to TRBD1 covers 12 bases. The J segment lost 7 bases and the V segment lost 0 bases, leaving 3 bases of the junction unmatched. Germline loops: CDR1 LGHNA, CDR2 YSLEER. The CDR3 length is 16 residues. CDR3 DNA sequence: TGCGCCAGCAGCCAAGAGGGACAGGGGGCAAGTGAAAAACTGTTTTTT. This sequence encodes CASSQEGQGASEKLFF.

The rearrangement joins TRBV27 to TRBJ1-1; D not resolved. Trimming removed 6 bases at V and 0 bases at J, with 11 bases between. The germline V gene encodes CDR1 MNHEY and CDR2 SMNVEV (reference sequence). The CDR3 runs to 14 residues. CDR3 loop: CASSPNGVNTEAFF. The CDR3 DNA sequence: TGTGCCAGCAGCCCCAACGGGGTGAACACTGAAGCTTTCTTT.

The chain carries TRBV4-2 and TRBJ2-1, with 8 bases fitting TRBD1. V was pared by 4 bases and J by 9 bases, with 8 bases of the junction left unmatched. The CDR3 runs to 14 residues. Germline V gene data show CDR1 as LGHNA and CDR2 as YNFKEQ. The CDR3 spells CASSPRQGPSEQFF. The CDR3 DNA reads as TGTGCCAGCAGCCCGCGACAGGGGCCCTCTGAGCAGTTCTTC.

The chain employs TRBV7-3 and TRBJ2-1, with D possibly matching TRBD2 (6 bases). V lost 3 bases, J lost 12 bases, and 18 bases lay in between. CDR3 size: 14 residues. Germline V gives CDR1 SGHTA, CDR2 FQGTGA. CDR3 sequence reads: CASSLPGLSKRQFF. In DNA, the CDR3 is TGTGCCAGCAGCTTGCCGGGACTCTCCAAGCGGCAGTTCTTC.

This clone has a handful of counts. V usage is TRBV6-5 and J usage is TRBJ1-2, with 7 positions matching TRBD1. V lost 6 bases to trimming and J lost 8 bases; unmatched junction nucleotides: 12. Germline CDR1 is MNHEY and CDR2 is SVGAGI. The length of the CDR3 is 14 residues. The CDR3 here is CASRENRGFGGYTF. DNA of the CDR3: TGTGCCAGCAGAGAGAACAGGGGATTCGGAGGCTACACCTTC.

The chain combines TRBV5-1 with TRBJ1-3; D call uncertain. CDR1 SGHRS and CDR2 YFSETQ come from the germline V gene. The CDR3 length is 17 residues. Trimming removed 0 bases from V and 3 bases from J, with 16 bases in between. The CDR3 coding sequence is TGCGCCAGCAGCTTGGAACCGGCCGGCGAGGGTGGAAACACCATATATTTT. It codes for CASSLEPAGEGGNTIYF.

The CDR3 coding sequence is TGCGCCAGCAGCTCACAAGGACAGGGAGGCACTGAAGCTTTCTTT. Residues: CASSSQGQGGTEAFF. This chain connects TRBV5-1 to TRBJ1-1, with TRBD1 matching over 8 bases. Trimming took 3 bases from V and 4 from J; bases not matched to a gene: 8. This CDR3 has 15 residues. Germline V lookup: CDR1 SGHRS, CDR2 YFSETQ.

The rearrangement links TRBV9 to TRBJ1-1; TRBD1 matches at 10 bases. This CDR3 spans 14 amino acids. The ends lost 10 bases at V and 1 base at J; junction bases unmatched: 7. In germline, CDR1 is SGDLS, CDR2 YYNGEE. Written as DNA, the CDR3 is TGTGCCTCCCCGGGACAGGGGCCGAACACTGAAGCTTTCTTT. It yields the protein CASPGQGPNTEAFF.

The gene calls are TRBV9 and TRBJ1-2; 8 bases are shared with TRBD1. V shed 0 bases and J 6 bases; nucleotides not matched to a gene: 7. This CDR3 contains 15 residues. Looked up from germline, CDR1 is SGDLS and CDR2 is YYNGEE. CDR3 nucleotide sequence: TGTGCCAGCAGCGTAGCGGGGCAGGGGGCTCATGGCTACACCTTC. It encodes CASSVAGQGAHGYTF.

This clone was observed a handful of times. The chain recombines TRBV30 with TRBJ2-3; D ambiguous. CDR3 size: 11 residues. Germline loops: CDR1 GTSNPN, CDR2 SVGIG (reference sequence). Trimming stripped 4 bases from V and 6 bases from J, with 8 bases between. The CDR3, as DNA: TGTGCCTGGATTTCCGGGGATACGCAGTATTTT. Amino acids: CAWISGDTQYF.

The CDR3 sequence is CASSQPPQGQIEKLFF. The CDR3 nucleotides are TGCGCCAGCAGCCAGCCCCCTCAGGGGCAAATCGAAAAACTGTTTTTT. This rearrangement joins TRBV4-1 to TRBJ1-4, with D possibly TRBD1 on 6 matching bases. V shed 3 bases and J shed 8 bases, with 19 bases lying between them. Germline V CDR1 and CDR2: MGHRA, YSYEKL. The CDR3 extends over 16 amino acids.

V usage is TRBV9 and J usage is TRBJ2-5, with TRBD2 matching 9 bases. Per germline, CDR1 SGDLS and CDR2 YYNGEE. This CDR3 region has 15 residues. Germline trimming cut 0 bases from V and 2 bases from J; bases unmatched to any gene: 2. The CDR3 loop is CASSVGGGGQETQYF. The DNA of the CDR3 is TGTGCCAGCAGCGTAGGCGGGGGGGGACAAGAGACCCAGTACTTC.

This chain uses TRBV9 with TRBJ2-3; TRBD1 agrees at 7 bases. V lost 3 bases, J lost 6 bases, and 7 bases stayed unmatched. The CDR3 spans 14 residues. From germline, CDR1 is SGDLS and CDR2 YYNGEE. The CDR3 sequence: CASSAQTGRDTQYF. The CDR3 DNA reads as TGTGCCAGCAGCGCCCAGACAGGGCGCGATACGCAGTATTTT.

The V call is TRBV5-1, the J call TRBJ2-3; 10 positions agree with TRBD2. CDR1 and CDR2 from the germline V gene are SGHRS and YFSETQ. The CDR3 loop spans 16 amino acids. Trimming cost V 0 bases and J 2 bases; bases outside gene matches: 3. The DNA for the CDR3 is TGCGCCAGCAGCTTGGGGACTAGCGGTCCCACAGATACGCAGTATTTT. Translated: CASSLGTSGPTDTQYF.

The chain combines TRBV20-1 with TRBJ2-5, with D perhaps TRBD1 (5 bases). CDR1 and CDR2 (germline): DFQATT, SNEGSKA (reference sequence). The CDR3 covers 11 residues. Trimming left V 1 base short and J 5 bases short, with 5 bases between. The CDR3 here is CSARGGETQYF. The CDR3 nucleotides read TGCAGTGCTAGAGGGGGCGAGACCCAGTACTTC.

CDR3 region: CASSIAGAFFGTDTQYF. CDR3 DNA: TGTGCCAGTAGTATAGCGGGAGCCTTTTTCGGCACAGATACGCAGTATTTT. The V call is TRBV19, the J call TRBJ2-3; D is possibly TRBD2 (6 bases). The germline CDR1 and CDR2 sequences are LNHDA and SQIVND (reference sequence). This CDR3 contains 17 residues. With 1 base removed from V and 1 base from J, the gap between germline ends came to 15 bases. The full variable domain, with the rest looked up from reference TRBV19 and TRBJ2-3, is DGGITQSPKYLFRKEGQNVTLSCEQNLNHDAMYWYRQDPGQGLRLIYYSQIVNDFQKGDIAEGYSVSREKKESFPLTVTSAQKNPTAFYLCASSIAGAFFGTDTQYFGPGTRLTVL.

This chain uses TRBV6-5 with TRBJ2-3; the match to TRBD1 covers 9 bases. Per germline, CDR1 MNHEY and CDR2 SVGAGI. This CDR3 is 15 amino acids long. With V trimmed by 5 bases and J by 2 bases, 5 bases remained unmatched. Written as DNA, the CDR3 is TGTGCCAGCAGTGCGGACAGGGGTTACACAGATACGCAGTATTTT. This sequence encodes CASSADRGYTDTQYF.

This chain connects TRBV9 to TRBJ2-2; no clear D gene. Germline V gene sequence: CDR1 SGDLS, CDR2 YYNGEE. Trimming removed 5 bases at V and 4 bases at J, with 12 bases between. The CDR3 has 14 amino acids. CDR3 nucleotides: TGTGCCAGCAGTGGCCTAGTGGGCACCGGGGAGCTGTTTTTT. As protein: CASSGLVGTGELFF. The variable domain in full, with the rest retrieved from reference TRBV9 and TRBJ2-2, is DSGVTQTPKHLITATGQRVTLRCSPRSGDLSVYWYQQSLDQGLQFLIQYYNGEERAKGNILERFSAQQFPDLHSELNLSSLELGDSALYFCASSGLVGTGELFFGEGSRLTVL.

The chain employs TRBV7-2 and TRBJ2-2; TRBD1 matches 8 bases. The CDR3 totals 17 residues. Germline V gene data show CDR1 as SGHTA and CDR2 as FQGNSA. With 1 base clipped from V and 4 bases from J, the junction kept 8 bases outside the gene matches. CDR3 sequence reads: CASSLGPRGQVTGELFF. The CDR3 coding sequence is TGTGCCAGCAGCTTAGGTCCCAGGGGGCAGGTCACCGGGGAGCTGTTTTTT.

The gene calls are TRBV5-6 and TRBJ2-5; the match to TRBD2 covers 9 bases. Germline loops: CDR1 SGHDT, CDR2 YYEEEE. The CDR3 is 16 residues long. V trimming: 2 bases; J trimming: 5 bases; junction bases outside the gene matches: 10. The DNA for the CDR3 is TGTGCCAGCAGCTTCCCAGGGGTAGCGGGGGCTGAGACCCAGTACTTC. Amino acid sequence: CASSFPGVAGAETQYF.

This chain uses TRBV28 with TRBJ2-1, with D possibly matching TRBD2 (6 bases). Germline values: CDR1 MDHEN, CDR2 SYDVKM. There are 13 residues in the CDR3. The V gene lost 6 bases and the J gene lost 8 bases, with 14 bases spanning the gap. The DNA for the CDR3 is TGTGCCAGCAGCCTGACGGAGGGCTATGAGCAGTTCTTC. Translated: CASSLTEGYEQFF.

The chain carries TRBV19 and TRBJ2-7; TRBD1 aligns across 9 bases. Germline-derived CDR1 and CDR2 are LNHDA and SQIVND (reference sequence). The length of the CDR3 is 15 residues. Unmatched junction bases numbered 8, after V lost 5 bases and J lost 3 bases. CDR3 protein: CASSPRRDRDYEQYF. The CDR3 region has the DNA TGTGCCAGTAGTCCCAGGCGGGACAGGGACTACGAGCAGTACTTC.

The CDR3 reads CASSPVGSSYNSPLHF. In DNA, the CDR3 is TGTGCCAGTAGCCCGGTCGGGAGCTCCTATAATTCACCCCTCCACTTT. This chain links TRBV19 with TRBJ1-6; D is unclear. This CDR3 has 16 residues. CDR1 is LNHDA, CDR2 SQIVND, per germline (reference sequence). Trimming shortened V by 6 bases and J by 0 bases, and 12 bases separated the two germline ends.

This clone has a single count. The V call is TRBV28, the J call TRBJ1-4; a possible D gene is TRBD1 (5 bases). The CDR3 length is 15 residues. The V gene's germline CDR1 is MDHEN and CDR2 SYDVKM. V lost 5 bases, J lost 3 bases, and 13 bases lay in between. For the CDR3, the DNA is TGTGCCAGCAGTATCCCAGGGCCGGCTAATGAAAAACTGTTTTTT. This sequence encodes CASSIPGPANEKLFF.

The chain carries TRBV29-1 and TRBJ2-1; TRBD1 matches at 9 bases. CDR1 is SQVTM and CDR2 is ANQGSEA in the germline V gene. CDR3 size: 13 residues. Unmatched junction bases numbered 11, after V lost 5 bases and J lost 12 bases. CDR3 bases: TGCAGCGTTCCGACAGGGGGGGGATTGTGGCAGTTCTTC. Encoded protein: CSVPTGGGLWQFF.

The V and J genes are TRBV9 and TRBJ2-2; D ambiguous. Germline values: CDR1 SGDLS, CDR2 YYNGEE. The V and J ends lost 2 bases and 7 bases respectively, with 15 bases between them. The CDR3 loop spans 15 amino acids. CDR3 in amino acids: CASSVESFNNGELFF. The CDR3 DNA is TGTGCCAGCAGCGTTGAGTCATTCAATAACGGGGAGCTGTTTTTT.

The V gene is TRBV30, the J gene TRBJ1-5, with TRBD1 as a possible D gene (5 bases). The germline V gene encodes CDR1 GTSNPN and CDR2 SVGIG (reference sequence). Trimming removed 1 base from V and 0 bases from J, with 7 bases in between. CDR3 length: 14 residues. The CDR3 loop reads CAWSADSSNQPQHF. For the CDR3, the DNA is TGTGCCTGGAGTGCCGACAGTAGCAATCAGCCCCAGCATTTT.

The V gene is TRBV6-5, the J gene TRBJ2-1, with 7 bases matching TRBD1. This CDR3 is built from 15 residues. Losses at the gene ends were 1 base for V and 8 bases for J; bases not matched to a gene: 8. Germline V gene data show CDR1 as MNHEY and CDR2 as SVGAGI. In DNA, the CDR3 is TGTGCCAGCAGTTACTTCTTGGAAGGGGGCCATGAGCAGTTCTTC. This encodes CASSYFLEGGHEQFF.

The chain links TRBV7-2 to TRBJ2-4, with D maybe TRBD1 (5 bases). Trimming pared 1 base from V and 7 bases from J, leaving 14 bases between. This CDR3 spans 15 amino acids. The V gene's germline CDR1 is SGHTA and CDR2 FQGNSA. The CDR3 region has the DNA TGTGCCAGCAGCTTAGGGGTAGGGGCCCAGAACATTCAGTACTTC. Translation gives CASSLGVGAQNIQYF.